The T cell receptor (beta chain) under discussion was sequenced for a study of cytomegalovirus exposure and HLA in healthy donors. Study background: Among about 200 million T cells, an earlier analysis found 90 million to 130 million unique TCR beta sequences. Broader study findings: Highly shared sequence variants in one cluster were likely a sequencing artifact. Common viral pathogens seemed, in a later analysis, to connect with several of the most significant clusters. A few V segments could not be told apart, such as TRBV6-2 and TRBV6-3, and were left out.

CDR3 length: 15 residues. Germline V gives CDR1 SGHRS, CDR2 YFSETQ. Germline trimming cut 3 bases from V and 1 base from J; bases unmatched to any gene: 5. This clone was seen only a few times. The antigen is not known. PCR involved 60 Vbeta and 13 Jbeta primers. Data came from immunoSEQ multiplex PCR; TCRdb stores just in-frame clones and leaves some out. The sample lists 65,000 to 100,000 clones; nearly 80% were seen once. The clonotype originates from a female donor in good health and CMV-seronegative. Input material: PBMCs. The chain recombines TRBV5-1 with TRBJ1-1; the match to TRBD1 covers 8 bases. The CDR3 DNA reads as TGCGCCAGCAGCTCAAGGACAGGGACGAACACTGAAGCTTTCTTT. It specifies CASSSRTGTNTEAFF.